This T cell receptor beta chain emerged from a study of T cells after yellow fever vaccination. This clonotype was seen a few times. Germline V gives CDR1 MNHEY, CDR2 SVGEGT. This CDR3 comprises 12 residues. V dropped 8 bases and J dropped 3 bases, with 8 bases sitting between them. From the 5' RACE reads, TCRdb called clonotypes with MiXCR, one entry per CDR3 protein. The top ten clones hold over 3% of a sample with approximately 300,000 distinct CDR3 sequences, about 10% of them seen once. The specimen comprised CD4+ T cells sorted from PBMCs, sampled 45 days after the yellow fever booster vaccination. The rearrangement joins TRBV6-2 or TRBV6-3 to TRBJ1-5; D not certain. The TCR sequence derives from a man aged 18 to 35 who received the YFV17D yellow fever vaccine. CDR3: CASADANQPQHF. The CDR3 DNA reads TGTGCCAGCGCCGATGCCAATCAGCCCCAGCATTTT.